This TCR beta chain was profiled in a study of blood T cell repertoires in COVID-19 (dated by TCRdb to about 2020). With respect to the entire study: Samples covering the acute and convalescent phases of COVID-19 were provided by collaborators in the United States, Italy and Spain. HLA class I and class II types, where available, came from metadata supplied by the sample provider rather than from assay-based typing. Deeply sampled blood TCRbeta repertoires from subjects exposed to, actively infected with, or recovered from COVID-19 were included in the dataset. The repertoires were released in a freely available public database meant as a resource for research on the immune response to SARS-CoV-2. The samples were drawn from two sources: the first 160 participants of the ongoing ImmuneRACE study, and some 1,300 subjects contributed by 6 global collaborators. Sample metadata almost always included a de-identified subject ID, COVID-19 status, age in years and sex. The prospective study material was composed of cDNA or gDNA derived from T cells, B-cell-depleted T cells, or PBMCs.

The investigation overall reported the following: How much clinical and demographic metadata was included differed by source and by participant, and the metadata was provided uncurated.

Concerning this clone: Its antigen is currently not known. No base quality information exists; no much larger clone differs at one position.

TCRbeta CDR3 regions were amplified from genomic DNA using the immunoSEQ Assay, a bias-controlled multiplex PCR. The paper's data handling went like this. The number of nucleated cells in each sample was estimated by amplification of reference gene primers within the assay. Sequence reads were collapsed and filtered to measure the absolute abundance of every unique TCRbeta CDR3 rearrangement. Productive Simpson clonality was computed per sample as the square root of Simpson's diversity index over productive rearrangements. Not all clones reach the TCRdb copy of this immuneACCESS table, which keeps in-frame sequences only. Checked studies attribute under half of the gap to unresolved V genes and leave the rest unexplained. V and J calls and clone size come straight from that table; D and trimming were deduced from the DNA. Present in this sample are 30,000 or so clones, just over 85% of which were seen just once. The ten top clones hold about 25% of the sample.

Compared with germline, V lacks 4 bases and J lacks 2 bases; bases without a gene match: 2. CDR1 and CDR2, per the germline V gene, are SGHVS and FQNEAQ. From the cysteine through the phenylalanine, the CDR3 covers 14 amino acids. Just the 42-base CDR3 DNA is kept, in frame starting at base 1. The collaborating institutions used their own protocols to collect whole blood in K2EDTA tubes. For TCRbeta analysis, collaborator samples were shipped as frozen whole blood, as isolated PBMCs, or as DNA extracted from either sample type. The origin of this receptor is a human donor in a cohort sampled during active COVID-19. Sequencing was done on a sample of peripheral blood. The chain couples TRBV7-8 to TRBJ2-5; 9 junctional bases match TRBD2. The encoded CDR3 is CASSSTSGQETQYF. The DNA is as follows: TGTGCCAGCAGCTCAACTAGCGGGCAAGAGACCCAGTACTTC.